The rows below give T cell receptor beta chains drawn from one sample of a study of blood T cells in healthy people across ages. TCRdb re-analysed the 5' RACE reads in MiXCR, keeping a single row per CDR3 protein. Of 1,100,000 or so distinct CDR3 sequences listed, around 43% are singletons. What was sequenced was blood. These TCRs come from a woman aged 60 to 75 in good health. Each CDR3 is given with its conserved first and last residue. A D gene is named only where the DNA matches it firmly. Not all rows give a size; the values are once, few, many and, for expanded clones, a class.

size	V	J	D	DNA	CDR3
-	TRBV11-3	TRBJ2-7	-	TGTGCCAGCAGCTTATCAAGGGGTTTGAATGAGCAGTACTTC	CASSLSRGLNEQYF
-	TRBV6-5	TRBJ2-1	TRBD2	TGTGCCCTCCCCGGAGATCCGGGACTAGCATGCGATGAGCAGTTCTTC	CALPGDPGLACDEQFF
once	TRBV29-1	TRBJ2-7	-	TGCAGCGTTGTATCACGGGTCCCAATATATGAGCAGTACTTC	CSVVSRVPIYEQYF
-	TRBV9	TRBJ2-5	-	TGTGCCAGCAGTGGGGGGCGGGGCCGACAAGAGACCCAGTACTTC	CASSGGRGRQETQYF
few	TRBV14	TRBJ2-7	TRBD2	TGTGCCAGCAGCCAAGGGCTAGCGGGACTCCCCTACGAGCAGTACTTC	CASSQGLAGLPYEQYF
-	TRBV10-3	TRBJ1-6	TRBD1	TGTGCCATCAAGGCAGGGGGTTTAAGCTCACCCCTCCACTTT	CAIKAGGLSSPLHF
-	TRBV2	TRBJ2-7	TRBD2	TGTGCCAGCAGGGAGACTAGCGGGCTCAACAATGAGCAGTACTTC	CASRETSGLNNEQYF
-	TRBV4-1	TRBJ2-7	-	TGCGCCAGCAGCCAAGATTACGAGGGACCCTCCTACAATGAGCAGTACTTC	CASSQDYEGPSYNEQYF
-	TRBV7-2	TRBJ2-1	TRBD2	TGTGCCAGCAGCCGGGGACTAGCGGGACGGGATGAGCAGTTCTTC	CASSRGLAGRDEQFF
-	TRBV2	TRBJ2-3	TRBD2	TGTGCCAGTCAAAGCGGGAGGGAGCCAGATACGCAGTATTTT	CASQSGREPDTQYF
-	TRBV7-7	TRBJ2-3	-	TGTGCCAGCAACTTAAGGCTTAGCACAGATACGCAGTATTTT	CASNLRLSTDTQYF
few	TRBV11-2	TRBJ1-2	-	TGTGCCAGCAGCTTAGCAGGGGCGCTTGATGGCTACACCTTC	CASSLAGALDGYTF
-	TRBV20-1	TRBJ2-1	TRBD2	TGCAGTGCTAGAGCCTTCAGCGGGAGGGCCAATGAGCAGTTCTTC	CSARAFSGRANEQFF
-	TRBV30	TRBJ2-5	-	TGTGCCTGGAGTGCCGTGACGGCCCAGTACTTC	CAWSAVTAQYF
-	TRBV7-3	TRBJ2-1	-	TGTGCCAGCAGTGGAACTATGTACAATGAGCAGTTCTTC	CASSGTMYNEQFF
-	TRBV20-1	TRBJ2-1	TRBD2	TGCAGTGCTGAATTAGCGGCGGGAGGTAATGAGCAGTTCTTC	CSAELAAGGNEQFF
-	TRBV9	TRBJ2-3	-	TGTGCCAGCAGCGTAACGAGAAAGACCACAGATACGCAGTATTTT	CASSVTRKTTDTQYF
few	TRBV20-1	TRBJ2-7	-	TGCAGTGCCGGAGTACCGGGGAGCGCTAGCGAGCAGTACTTC	CSAGVPGSASEQYF
-	TRBV20-1	TRBJ2-7	TRBD2	TGCAGTGCTCCCGTGCCGGGAGGGCCCTCCTACGAGCAGTACTTC	CSAPVPGGPSYEQYF
-	TRBV29-1	TRBJ1-2	-	TGCAGCGTTGAACCGTCTTATCGGGGGGGAGGCTACACCTTC	CSVEPSYRGGGYTF
few	TRBV5-1	TRBJ1-1	-	TGCGCCAGCAGCATGGGGACTACAGGGCTGAACACTGAAGCTTTCTTT	CASSMGTTGLNTEAFF
-	TRBV15	TRBJ2-3	TRBD2	TGTGCCACCAGCAGAGATGCGGCGGGAGACTACACAGATACGCAGTATTTT	CATSRDAAGDYTDTQYF
-	TRBV4-2	TRBJ2-1	-	TGTGCCAGCAGCCAAGATCTAGAGGGTTTTGGTGAGCAGTTCTTC	CASSQDLEGFGEQFF
few	TRBV12-3/TRBV12-4	TRBJ2-7	-	TGTGCCAGCAGTTTCGGTCTGATCTCCTACGAGCAGTACTTC	CASSFGLISYEQYF
few	TRBV7-2	TRBJ2-4	-	TGTGCCAGCACCTCGTCGTCTGAGCAGTACTTC	CASTSSSEQYF
many	TRBV29-1	TRBJ2-7	TRBD2	TGCAGCGTCGTAGCGGGAGCAGGGGAGCAGTACTTC	CSVVAGAGEQYF
-	TRBV7-2	TRBJ2-5	-	TGTGCCAGCAGCCGCCCCGGGAGTCGGAATGAGCAGTACTTC	CASSRPGSRNEQYF
-	TRBV6-1	TRBJ2-7	-	TGTGCCAGCAGTGAATCCCGTACCTACGAGCAGTACTTC	CASSESRTYEQYF
-	TRBV4-1	TRBJ2-7	-	TGCGCCAGCAGCCAAGATTACGCGGACTCCTACGAGCAGTACTTC	CASSQDYADSYEQYF
-	TRBV20-1	TRBJ2-1	TRBD2	TGCAGTGCTAGAGATCGACTAGCGGGAGGCTATGAGCAGTTCTTC	CSARDRLAGGYEQFF
-	TRBV6-5	TRBJ1-1	-	TGTGCCAGCAGTTACTCGGGTTTGGGGAGCACTGAAGCTTTCTTT	CASSYSGLGSTEAFF
-	TRBV11-2	TRBJ2-3	-	TGTGCCAGCAGCTTCCTGTGGTCAGATACGCAGTATTTT	CASSFLWSDTQYF
-	TRBV6-6	TRBJ2-7	TRBD1	TGTGCCAGCAGACTTGACAGGGGTTACTCCTACGAGCAGTACTTC	CASRLDRGYSYEQYF
-	TRBV7-3	TRBJ2-7	-	TGTGCCAGCAGCCTACGGACGATGCGGTCCTACGAGCAGTACTTC	CASSLRTMRSYEQYF
many	TRBV25-1	TRBJ2-3	-	TGTGCCAGCAGTGAATCGGTCCACACAGATACGCAGTATTTT	CASSESVHTDTQYF
few	TRBV2	TRBJ2-3	TRBD2	TGTGCCAGCAGTAAACGGACTAGCGGGAGGGCCACAGATGCGCAGTATTTT	CASSKRTSGRATDAQYF
-	TRBV12-3/TRBV12-4	TRBJ1-6	-	TGTGCCAGCAGTTTATCGGAGTATAATTCACCCCTCCACTTT	CASSLSEYNSPLHF
few	TRBV20-1	TRBJ2-5	TRBD1	TGCAGTGCTGGACAGGGGGCGGAGACCCAGTACTTC	CSAGQGAETQYF
-	TRBV28	TRBJ2-6	-	TGTGCCAGCAGAAAACCAGGGGCTGGGGCCAACGTCCTGACTTTC	CASRKPGAGANVLTF